One and the same sample provided the 4 T cell receptor beta chains below, sequenced in a study of beta chain features in type 1 diabetes. Expressed TCRB transcripts got sequenced, as all isolated RNA was reverse transcribed. Assay used: immunoSEQ multiplex PCR; TCRdb lists only in-frame clones, some missing. The sample contains 400,000 to 550,000 clones, around 10% of which appear only once. Sequencing was done on a sample of naive CD4+ T cells from blood. Receptor source: a young woman in good health.

This clone was counted a few times. The chain joins TRBV27 to TRBJ1-1, with D possibly matching TRBD1 (5 bases). Germline lookup yields CDR1 MNHEY and CDR2 SMNVEV (reference sequence). This CDR3 region has 14 residues. V lost 7 bases and J 2 bases, leaving 14 bases between the germline ends. The CDR3 loop is CASTGLVGNTEAFF. CDR3 nucleotide sequence: TGTGCCAGCACGGGACTGGTGGGAAACACTGAAGCTTTCTTT.

There are a few counts of this clone. The chain has TRBV20-1 and TRBJ1-2; D may be TRBD1 (5 bases). The CDR3 spans 11 residues. Germline loops: CDR1 DFQATT, CDR2 SNEGSKA (reference sequence). V lost 2 bases to trimming and J lost 7 bases, with 8 bases between them. The CDR3 here is CSARKGSGYTF. CDR3 DNA: TGCAGTGCTAGAAAGGGGAGTGGCTACACCTTC.

This clone was counted only a few times. This sequence joins TRBV7-2 and TRBJ2-7, with D perhaps matching TRBD1 (6 bases). CDR3 length: 15 residues. V was cut by 5 bases and J by 1 base, with 15 bases left in between. The germline gives CDR1 SGHTA, CDR2 FQGNSA. Here the CDR3 reads CASSRRGLGSYEQYF. The CDR3, as DNA: TGTGCCAGCAGCCGCAGGGGTTTAGGGTCCTACGAGCAGTACTTC.

The CDR3 nucleotides are TGTGCCAGCAGCTTAGATGCCTACGAGCAGTACTTC. Amino acids: CASSLDAYEQYF. The gene calls are TRBV13 and TRBJ2-7; D remains unclear. Germline V CDR1 and CDR2: PRHDT, FYEKMQ (reference sequence). Trimming cost V 1 base and J 2 bases, with 3 bases left between them. This CDR3 has 12 residues.